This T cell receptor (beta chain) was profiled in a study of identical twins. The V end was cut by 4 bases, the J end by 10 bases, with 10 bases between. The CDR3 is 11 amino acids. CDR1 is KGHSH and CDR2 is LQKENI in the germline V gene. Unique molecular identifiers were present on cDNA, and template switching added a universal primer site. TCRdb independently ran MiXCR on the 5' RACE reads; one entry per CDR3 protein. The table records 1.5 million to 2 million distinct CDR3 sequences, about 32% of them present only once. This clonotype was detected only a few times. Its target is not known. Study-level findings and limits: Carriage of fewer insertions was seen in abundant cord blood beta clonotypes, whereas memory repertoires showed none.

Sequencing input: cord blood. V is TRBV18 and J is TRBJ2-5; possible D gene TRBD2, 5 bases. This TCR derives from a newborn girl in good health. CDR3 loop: CASSQTGFQYF. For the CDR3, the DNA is TGTGCCAGCTCACAAACGGGATTCCAGTACTTC.